These 2 T cell receptor beta chains were sequenced from one sample in a study of cytomegalovirus exposure and HLA in healthy donors. The PCR was carried out with 60 Vbeta primers and 13 Jbeta primers. The repertoire was sequenced with immunoSEQ multiplex PCR; TCRdb's copy has only in-frame clones and lacks some. The repertoire holds approximately 150,000 clones, with about 84% as singletons. The sequencing input was PBMCs. Receptor source: a male donor in good health and CMV-seronegative.

J is TRBJ1-1 and V is TRBV2; no clear D. Per germline, CDR1 SNHLY and CDR2 FYNNEI. The CDR3 is 10 amino acids. V was cut by 8 bases and J by 5 bases, with 6 bases left in between. The CDR3 bases are TGTGCCAGCGGCAAGACTGAAGCTTTCTTT. Its protein is CASGKTEAFF. The full variable domain, with the rest looked up from reference TRBV2 and TRBJ1-1, is EPEVTQTPSHQVTQMGQEVILRCVPISNHLYFYWYRQILGQKVEFLVSFYNNEISEKSEIFDDQFSVERPDGSNFTLKIRSTKLEDSAMYFCASGKTEAFFGQGTRLTVV.

The chain's CDR3 is CATSREAARGLAGLDTQYF. The CDR3 bases are TGTGCCACCAGCAGAGAGGCAGCCCGAGGACTAGCGGGACTGGATACGCAGTATTTT. V usage is TRBV15 and J usage is TRBJ2-3; 12 bases are a match to TRBD2. The CDR3 contains 19 residues. J lost 6 bases, V lost 0 bases, and 13 bases had no gene match. Germline CDR1 reads LNHNV; CDR2 reads YYDKDF (reference sequence).